These T cell receptor beta chains were read from a single sample in a study of cytomegalovirus exposure and HLA in healthy donors. The table came from immunoSEQ multiplex PCR; TCRdb's copy has only in-frame clones and leaves some out. The sample consists of 110,000 to 150,000 clones, almost 80% of them appearing once. Sequenced: PBMCs. Receptors originate from a woman in her thirties in good health and CMV-seronegative. Both conserved end residues are part of each CDR3. Each record gives: J gene, clone size, D gene, V gene, CDR3 DNA, CDR3 protein. The D gene is left open where the match is weak. Some rows mark clone size as missing; the rest say once, few, many or name a class of expanded clone.

>TRBJ1-6|-|TRBD1|TRBV6-1
TGTGCCAGCAGTGTAGGGGGCGATAATTCACCCCTCCACTTT
CASSVGGDNSPLHF
>TRBJ1-5|-|-|TRBV7-8
TGTGCCAGCAGCTCAGAAGATCAGCCCCAGCATTTT
CASSSEDQPQHF
>TRBJ1-5|-|TRBD1|TRBV7-8
TGTGCCAGCAGCTTGCGACCGGGACAGGGATTCAATCAGCCCCAGCATTTT
CASSLRPGQGFNQPQHF
>TRBJ1-6|-|TRBD1|TRBV6-5
TGTGCCAGCAGTTACTCTGGACAGGTTTATTCACCCCTCCACTTT
CASSYSGQVYSPLHF
>TRBJ2-3|-|TRBD1|TRBV23-1
TGCGCCAGCAGTCAATCTGGCATTGGGGACAGGGAAGACTCTAGCACAGATACGCAGTATTTT
CASSQSGIGDREDSSTDTQYF
>TRBJ1-2|-|TRBD1|TRBV6-5
TGTGCCAGCAGCCCCGGACAGGGCTTCCCGGGAGCCACCTTC
CASSPGQGFPGATF
>TRBJ2-5|-|-|TRBV2
TGTGCCAGCACTATACAAGAGACCCAGTACTTC
CASTIQETQYF
>TRBJ1-2|once|TRBD1|TRBV7-2
TGTGCCAGCGGGGACAGGGAAAGAGTAAGAGGCTACACCTTC
CASGDRERVRGYTF
>TRBJ2-2|-|-|TRBV7-9
TGTGCCAGCAGCGAAGAGCTGCCCGGGGGCACCGGGGAGCTGTTTTTT
CASSEELPGGTGELFF
>TRBJ1-1|-|-|TRBV19
TGTGCCAGTAGTTCTGAGAGAATGAACACTGAAGCTTTCTTT
CASSSERMNTEAFF
>TRBJ1-2|-|TRBD1|TRBV6-1
TGTGCCAGCAGGACGACAGGGAACTATGGCTACACCTTC
CASRTTGNYGYTF
>TRBJ1-2|-|-|TRBV7-9
TGTGCCACCCAAGGAGACAACTATGGCTACACCTTC
CATQGDNYGYTF
>TRBJ1-2|-|-|TRBV30
TGTGCCTGGAGTGACAGGGACGATGTTGGCTACACCTTC
CAWSDRDDVGYTF
>TRBJ1-2|once|-|TRBV6-5
TGTGCCAGCAGTTACGGGACACTGAACTATGGCTACACCTTC
CASSYGTLNYGYTF
>TRBJ1-3|-|-|TRBV5-1
TGCGCCAGCAGCTTGGAATGGGGGCTCTTAGGAAACACCATATATTTT
CASSLEWGLLGNTIYF
>TRBJ2-2|few|-|TRBV7-8
TGTGCCAGCAGCCTAGTGGGGGGGCCCACCGGGGAGCTGTTTTTT
CASSLVGGPTGELFF
>TRBJ1-1|-|TRBD1|TRBV6-6
TGTGCCAGCAGTTCCCGGGGACAGGGGGGAACTGAAGCTTTCTTT
CASSSRGQGGTEAFF
>TRBJ1-2|-|-|TRBV10-3
TGTGCCATCAGTGATACAGGGAACTATGGCTACACCTTC
CAISDTGNYGYTF
>TRBJ1-1|-|-|TRBV7-6
TGTGCCAGCAGCCGGGTGTCGGGGATGAACACTGAAGCTTTCTTT
CASSRVSGMNTEAFF
>TRBJ2-1|-|TRBD1|TRBV5-1
TGCGCCAGCAGAGCCGGGACAGGGAGTATGGGTGAGCAGTTCTTC
CASRAGTGSMGEQFF
>TRBJ1-2|-|TRBD1|TRBV6-1
TGTGCCATCTCGACAGGGGGCCCCTTCTATGGCTACACCTTC
CAISTGGPFYGYTF
>TRBJ2-1|once|-|TRBV25-1
TGTGCCAGCAGTGAAAAACCAAGTAGCTCCTACAATGAGCAGTTCTTC
CASSEKPSSSYNEQFF
>TRBJ1-2|-|TRBD1|TRBV29-1
TGCAGCGTTGGGGACAGGGGGAACGCCTTC
CSVGDRGNAF
>TRBJ2-5|-|TRBD2|TRBV9
TGTGCCAGCAGCCCAAGCGGGGGGGCGCAGGTGACCCAGTACTTC
CASSPSGGAQVTQYF
>TRBJ1-1|-|-|TRBV11-2
TGTGCCAGCAGCCCAATAGTCGGGTTGAACACTGAAGCTTTCTTT
CASSPIVGLNTEAFF
>TRBJ1-1|-|-|TRBV2
TGTGCCAGCAGGCAAGACAGCGAAGCTTTCTTT
CASRQDSEAFF
>TRBJ1-6|-|TRBD1|TRBV5-1
TGCGCCAGCAGCTTTGACAGGGGCGACAGCTCCTATAATTCACCCCTCCACTTT
CASSFDRGDSSYNSPLHF
>TRBJ1-6|-|TRBD1|TRBV7-2
TGTGCCAGCAGCTCCCAGGGGGTCGCCTATAATTCACCCCTCCACTTT
CASSSQGVAYNSPLHF
>TRBJ1-3|-|-|TRBV7-8
TGTGCCAGCAGCTTAGCCCAGGGTTACTCGGGCAACACCATATATTTT
CASSLAQGYSGNTIYF
>TRBJ2-5|-|TRBD2|TRBV15
TGTGCCACCAGCAGAGATTCGGGGGGCCAAGAGACCCAGTACTTC
CATSRDSGGQETQYF
>TRBJ2-7|-|TRBD1|TRBV23-1
TGCGCCAGCGGCCCTCTTAACGGGACAGGTAATTGCTACGAGCAGTACTTC
CASGPLNGTGNCYEQYF
>TRBJ2-7|-|TRBD1|TRBV7-2
TGTGCCAGCAGCCCTGACCCCAACAGGGGGCTTTTGAGTTCCTACGAGCAGTACTTC
CASSPDPNRGLLSSYEQYF
>TRBJ1-1|-|-|TRBV6-1
TGTGCCAGCCGCCTACAGGGCGGACACACTGAAGCTTTCTTT
CASRLQGGHTEAFF
>TRBJ2-5|-|TRBD1|TRBV6-5
TGTGCCAGCAGCCGGGACAGCCAAGAGACCCAGTACTTC
CASSRDSQETQYF
>TRBJ2-2|-|TRBD1|TRBV7-3
TGTGCCAGCAGCATACAGGGGGCTGGGACCGGGGAGCTGTTTTTT
CASSIQGAGTGELFF
>TRBJ1-5|-|TRBD1|TRBV27
TGTGCCAGCAGTCCCCGGGGACAGGTGATCAATCAGCCCCAGCATTTT
CASSPRGQVINQPQHF
>TRBJ1-3|-|-|TRBV2
TGTGCCAGCAGACAAAAAGCCGGGCCCGGGGACACCATATATTTT
CASRQKAGPGDTIYF
>TRBJ2-7|-|-|TRBV15
TGTGCCACCAGCAGAGGAGGCCAGTCCTACGAGCAGTACTTC
CATSRGGQSYEQYF
>TRBJ1-3|-|-|TRBV19
TGTGCCAGTAGTATAGACCGCGTCATTAACTCTGGAAACACCATATATTTT
CASSIDRVINSGNTIYF
>TRBJ2-3|-|-|TRBV5-1
TGCGCCAGCAGCCGGGAGGGGGCCGAGGGGGATACGCAGTATTTT
CASSREGAEGDTQYF
>TRBJ1-5|-|TRBD1|TRBV25-1
TGTGCCAGCAGTGGAGACAGGGGGCCTCAGCCCCAGCATTTT
CASSGDRGPQPQHF
>TRBJ1-6|-|TRBD1|TRBV14
TGTGCCAGCAGCCCTACGACAGGGTATTCACCCCTCCACTTT
CASSPTTGYSPLHF
>TRBJ2-5|-|-|TRBV2
TGTGCCAGCAGTGCATCGGAGGTAGAGACCCAGTACTTC
CASSASEVETQYF
>TRBJ1-5|-|-|TRBV27
TGTGCCAGTGCTGCTAGTAGCAATCAGCCCCAGCATTTT
CASAASSNQPQHF